This entry lists 24 T cell receptor beta chains sequenced from one sample in a study of shared clonotypes between healthy human individuals. The method was immunoSEQ multiplex PCR; TCRdb's version includes in-frame clones alone and lacks a portion of them. The repertoire holds roughly 660,000 clones, with 90% as singletons. Sequencing used memory CD8+ T cells from PBMCs. Regarding subset: CD45RO+ cells pooled with CCR7-negative TemRA cells. The receptor set was obtained from a man between 18 and 29 years old in good health. Some clones in this sample may be carry-over from other donors' samples.

J is TRBJ2-1 and V is TRBV30; D gene unclear. Deletions cut 2 bases from V and 1 base from J, with 15 bases between. The CDR3 runs to 16 residues. In germline, CDR1 is GTSNPN, CDR2 SVGIG (reference sequence). The CDR3 here is CAWSLTPNYSYNEQFF. The CDR3 nucleotides are TGTGCCTGGAGTCTGACTCCAAATTATTCCTACAATGAGCAGTTCTTC. Together with reference TRBV30 and TRBJ2-1, the CDR3 gives the full variable domain: SQTIHQWPATLVQPVGSPLSLECTVEGTSNPNLYWYRQAAGRGLQLLFYSVGIGQISSEVPQNLSASRPQDRQFILSSKKLLLSDSGFYLCAWSLTPNYSYNEQFFGPGTRLTVL.

V is TRBV9 and J is TRBJ2-1; 9 bases are shared with TRBD1. The CDR3 is 18 amino acids. J gave up 2 bases and V 3 bases, and 12 bases lay outside the gene matches. Looked up from germline, CDR1 is SGDLS and CDR2 is YYNGEE. CDR3 nucleotides: TGTGCCAGCAGCGCGAGCCCCTTACAGGGGGCCACCTACAATGAGCAGTTCTTC. Amino acid sequence: CASSASPLQGATYNEQFF.

This clone was observed many times. The chain combines TRBV2 with TRBJ2-7; tentative D call: TRBD1 (6 bases). Deletions cut 10 bases from V and 2 bases from J, with 12 bases between. The CDR3 contains 12 residues. The germline V gene encodes CDR1 SNHLY and CDR2 FYNNEI. The CDR3 loop is CATGDPPYEQYF. The CDR3 bases are TGTGCCACAGGGGATCCCCCCTACGAGCAGTACTTC.

With regard to this clone: Other DNA sequences in the sample encode the same CDR3. The rearrangement links TRBV19 to TRBJ1-5; TRBD1 matches 8 bases. V shed 1 base and J 4 bases; nucleotides not matched to a gene: 0. CDR1 and CDR2 (germline): LNHDA, SQIVND (reference sequence). This CDR3 is 14 amino acids long. CDR3 region: CASSIGQGNQPQHF. The CDR3 DNA is TGTGCCAGTAGTATAGGACAGGGGAATCAGCCCCAGCATTTT.

J is TRBJ1-1 and V is TRBV19; D is undetermined. CDR3 length: 12 amino acids. V dropped 3 bases and J dropped 7 bases, with 9 bases sitting between them. Germline loops: CDR1 LNHDA, CDR2 SQIVND (reference sequence). Here the CDR3 DNA reads TGTGCCAGTAGTATTGGCTCGTATGAAGCTTTCTTT. The encoded protein is CASSIGSYEAFF.

This clone has just a few counts. The rearrangement links TRBV6-1 to TRBJ1-1; 12 positions match TRBD1. Germline values: CDR1 MNHNS, CDR2 SASEGT. V was clipped by 2 bases and J by 4 bases; unmatched bases: 8. The CDR3 is 17 amino acids. The CDR3 sequence: CASSERGTGGWGTEAFF. CDR3 nucleotides: TGTGCCAGCAGTGAAAGGGGGACAGGGGGCTGGGGCACTGAAGCTTTCTTT.

This chain joins TRBV27 and TRBJ2-4; D gene uncertain. Trimming pared 5 bases from V and 8 bases from J, leaving 10 bases between. The CDR3 length is 12 residues. Germline CDR1 MNHEY, CDR2 SMNVEV (reference sequence). The CDR3 sequence: CASSVGGDIQYF. The CDR3 DNA reads TGTGCCAGCAGTGTAGGTGGTGACATTCAGTACTTC.

V gene TRBV6-5 combines with J gene TRBJ2-7, with TRBD1 as a possible D gene (6 bases). The CDR3 consists of 14 residues. V shed 6 bases and J shed 2 bases, with 14 bases lying between them. Germline lookup yields CDR1 MNHEY and CDR2 SVGAGI. CDR3 DNA: TGTGCCAGCAGAACCGACAGGTCCGCCTACGAGCAGTACTTC. The encoded protein is CASRTDRSAYEQYF.

This sequence joins TRBV9 and TRBJ2-7, with 7 bases fitting TRBD2. J gave up 4 bases and V 7 bases, and 2 bases lay outside the gene matches. Germline values: CDR1 SGDLS, CDR2 YYNGEE. The CDR3 is 11 residues long. This CDR3 is CASGRGYEQYF. In nucleotides, the CDR3 is TGTGCCAGCGGGAGGGGTTACGAGCAGTACTTC. The variable domain in full, with the rest retrieved from reference TRBV9 and TRBJ2-7, is DSGVTQTPKHLITATGQRVTLRCSPRSGDLSVYWYQQSLDQGLQFLIQYYNGEERAKGNILERFSAQQFPDLHSELNLSSLELGDSALYFCASGRGYEQYFGPGTRLTVT.

CDR3 region: CASSDYRQGDFFEQYF. CDR3 sequence (DNA): TGTGCCAGCAGTGACTATAGGCAGGGGGATTTCTTCGAGCAGTACTTC. V and J are TRBV6-1 and TRBJ2-7; 7 bases align to TRBD1. CDR1 and CDR2 (germline): MNHNS, SASEGT. Trimming removed 3 bases from V and 6 bases from J; junction bases left unmatched: 14. The CDR3 sequence is 16 residues long.

The chain joins TRBV7-9 to TRBJ1-3, with a tentative D call TRBD1 (5 bases). CDR3 length equals 15 residues. CDR1 SEHNR and CDR2 FQNEAQ come from the germline V gene (reference sequence). Trimming left V 1 base short and J 6 bases short, with 13 bases between. The CDR3 here is CASSLGGDSSNTIYF. As DNA, the CDR3 is TGTGCCAGCAGCTTAGGGGGGGACTCCTCAAACACCATATATTTT.

This clone was seen a single time. The J gene is TRBJ2-2, the V gene TRBV7-3; 8 bases are shared with TRBD1. CDR3 length: 16 amino acids. Germline CDR1 is SGHTA and CDR2 is FQGTGA. Unmatched junction bases numbered 11, after V lost 4 bases and J lost 7 bases. The CDR3 sequence is CASSYGIRGPDGELFF. CDR3 in DNA: TGTGCCAGCAGCTATGGAATCAGGGGGCCGGACGGGGAGCTGTTTTTT.

The chain employs TRBV27 and TRBJ1-2; 10 nucleotides align to TRBD1. V shed 5 bases, J shed 4 bases, and the junction held 7 bases outside the gene matches. The germline gives CDR1 MNHEY, CDR2 SMNVEV (reference sequence). CDR3 length equals 15 residues. In DNA form, the CDR3 reads TGTGCCAGCAGTGTTGACAGGGGGCCGGCCTATGGCTACACCTTC. It is translated as CASSVDRGPAYGYTF.

This clone has more than one count but fewer than ten. The gene calls are TRBV4-1 and TRBJ1-5, with D tentatively TRBD1 (5 bases). This CDR3 is built from 16 residues. The germline V gene encodes CDR1 MGHRA and CDR2 YSYEKL. Trimming stripped 1 base from V and 5 bases from J, with 15 bases between. CDR3 amino acids: CASSQVGRRRDQPQHF. DNA for the CDR3: TGCGCCAGCAGCCAAGTGGGACGGCGGAGGGATCAGCCCCAGCATTTT.

The chain combines TRBV7-2 with TRBJ2-4; 7 bases agree with TRBD1. V shed 4 bases, J shed 1 base, and the junction held 13 bases outside the gene matches. CDR3 length equals 18 residues. Germline CDR1 and CDR2: SGHTA and FQGNSA. This chain's CDR3 is CASSYIRQGRFAKNIQYF. The CDR3 bases are TGTGCCAGCAGCTACATTAGACAGGGAAGGTTCGCCAAAAACATTCAGTACTTC.

The V and J genes are TRBV11-2 and TRBJ2-7; D is unresolved. The V and J ends lost 5 bases and 0 bases respectively, with 26 bases between them. The CDR3 runs 19 residues. Germline lookup yields CDR1 SGHAT and CDR2 FQNNGV. The CDR3 coding sequence is TGTGCCAGCAGCAACCACTTAGCCCAAGACCTCAGGTCCTCCTACGAGCAGTACTTC. Translated, it gives CASSNHLAQDLRSSYEQYF.

The gene calls are TRBV11-2 and TRBJ2-1, with TRBD2 identical over 8 bases. CDR1 SGHAT and CDR2 FQNNGV come from the germline V gene. V trimming: 4 bases; J trimming: 10 bases; junction bases outside the gene matches: 18. The CDR3 consists of 17 residues. CDR3 nucleotides: TGTGCCAGCAGCTCGCATGTTGGCGGGAGGCTCCTGGAGGAGCAGTTCTTC. This sequence encodes CASSSHVGGRLLEEQFF.

The chain's CDR3 is CASSPGPGTGVYEQYF. DNA of the CDR3: TGTGCCAGCAGCCCAGGGCCCGGGACAGGCGTCTACGAGCAGTACTTC. This chain uses TRBV11-2 with TRBJ2-7; TRBD1 aligns across 8 bases. The CDR3 extends over 16 amino acids. In germline, CDR1 is SGHAT, CDR2 FQNNGV. Trimming cost V 5 bases and J 3 bases; bases outside gene matches: 12.

Remarks on this clone: A single base separates this from a much larger clone, so it may be a read error. The gene calls are TRBV7-9 and TRBJ2-1; D uncertain. The V and J ends lost 5 bases and 3 bases respectively, with 5 bases between them. The CDR3 totals 12 residues. Germline V lookup: CDR1 SEHNR, CDR2 FQNEAQ (reference sequence). The CDR3 nucleotides are TGTGCCAGCAGCCTCCACTACAATGAGCAGTTCTTC. It translates to CASSLHYNEQFF.

This chain uses TRBV6-5 with TRBJ1-1, with D possibly TRBD1 on 5 matching bases. This CDR3 has 13 residues. In germline, CDR1 is MNHEY, CDR2 SVGAGI. Trimming stripped 8 bases from V and 4 bases from J, with 14 bases between. CDR3 protein: CASGLGGSTEAFF. Written as DNA, the CDR3 is TGTGCCAGCGGCCTGGGGGGGAGCACTGAAGCTTTCTTT.

The J gene is TRBJ2-5, the V gene TRBV7-9; D gene ambiguous. With 4 bases removed from V and 2 bases from J, the gap between germline ends came to 14 bases. The CDR3 has 15 residues. The V gene's germline CDR1 is SEHNR and CDR2 FQNEAQ (reference sequence). The CDR3 here is CASSSHLRQQETQYF. The DNA for the CDR3 is TGTGCCAGCAGCTCCCACCTCCGGCAGCAAGAGACCCAGTACTTC.

The CDR3 spells CASSWLGPSYEQYF. DNA for the CDR3: TGTGCCAGCAGTTGGTTAGGGCCCTCCTACGAGCAGTACTTC. The chain combines TRBV27 with TRBJ2-7; no clear D gene. Trimming took 4 bases from V and 0 from J, leaving 10 bases between them. The CDR3 is 14 residues long. Germline CDR1 is MNHEY and CDR2 is SMNVEV (reference sequence).

This chain joins TRBV6-5 and TRBJ2-7; D is ambiguous. The CDR3 is made up of 13 amino acids. Between the trimmed V and J ends, which lost 2 bases and 2 bases, there was a span of 7 bases. Germline CDR1 is MNHEY and CDR2 is SVGAGI. The CDR3, as DNA: TGTGCCAGCAGTTACGCCGGTACCTACGAGCAGTACTTC. Translation gives CASSYAGTYEQYF.

The chain is built from TRBV5-1 and TRBJ1-5; 11 bases are a match to TRBD1. This CDR3 region has 15 residues. Trimming removed 3 bases from V and 4 bases from J; junction bases left unmatched: 3. Per germline, CDR1 SGHRS and CDR2 YFSETQ. The CDR3 reads CASSYGQGANQPQHF. The DNA of the CDR3 is TGCGCCAGCAGCTACGGACAGGGGGCGAATCAGCCCCAGCATTTT.